What follows are 21 T cell receptor beta chains derived from one specimen sequenced in a study of T-cell memory formation after mild COVID-19. TCRdb used MiXCR to reprocess the 5' RACE reads, holding one entry per CDR3 protein. The sample carries more than 400,000 distinct CDR3 sequences, 18% recorded once. The sample was PBMCs or a T cell subset sorted from them (not recorded which). The source of these receptors is an adult woman who had mild COVID-19 (a few samples of this study predate the infection). Cell type and time point are not known.

This clonotype was seen only a few times. The rearrangement uses TRBV24-1 and TRBJ2-7; possibly TRBD2 for D (6 bases). The CDR3 spans 16 residues. CDR1 is KGHDR and CDR2 is SFDVKD in the germline V gene. V dropped 1 base and J dropped 1 base, with 13 bases sitting between them. CDR3 sequence (DNA): TGTGCCACCAGTGATTTCACCGGGACTGGGTCCTACGAGCAGTACTTC. The encoded protein is CATSDFTGTGSYEQYF.

This clonotype came up a few times. V gene TRBV7-3 combines with J gene TRBJ2-6; TRBD1 aligns across 8 bases. From germline, CDR1 is SGHTA and CDR2 FQGTGA. The CDR3 totals 16 residues. V lost 5 bases and J lost 0; bases outside the gene matches: 3. The CDR3 sequence is CASSDTGGSGANVLTF. The CDR3 DNA follows: TGTGCCAGCAGCGATACAGGGGGCTCTGGGGCCAACGTCCTGACTTTC.

There are a few counts of this clonotype. V usage is TRBV19 and J usage is TRBJ2-3; D is undetermined. The CDR3 sequence is 13 residues long. Germline V gene data show CDR1 as LNHDA and CDR2 as SQIVND (reference sequence). Trimming pared 3 bases from V and 9 bases from J, leaving 13 bases between. CDR3 sequence reads: CASSITAQNTQYF. In nucleotides, the CDR3 is TGTGCCAGTAGTATCACGGCGCAGAACACGCAGTATTTT.

This clonotype was seen a few times. The chain employs TRBV5-1 and TRBJ1-5; D unclear. CDR3 length equals 14 residues. In germline, CDR1 is SGHRS, CDR2 YFSETQ. With 2 bases removed from V and 2 bases from J, the gap between germline ends came to 8 bases. CDR3 DNA sequence: TGCGCCAGCAGCTTTGACGGAGGCAATCAGCCCCAGCATTTT. This codes for CASSFDGGNQPQHF.

In its sample, this clonotype was seen a few times. V gene TRBV12-3 or TRBV12-4 combines with J gene TRBJ2-2; no clear D gene. The CDR3 has 14 residues. V was trimmed by 3 bases and J by 3 bases, leaving 8 bases between them. The CDR3 DNA reads TGTGCCAGCAGTTTTCTCGAATACACCGGGGAGCTGTTTTTT. It specifies CASSFLEYTGELFF.

In its sample, this clonotype was seen a few times. This sequence joins TRBV15 and TRBJ2-7, with D uncertain. V lost 4 bases to trimming and J lost 11 bases, with 18 bases between them. Germline V gene data show CDR1 as LNHNV and CDR2 as YYDKDF (reference sequence). The CDR3 has 13 residues. The chain's CDR3 is CATSTRVEQAEYF. For the CDR3, the DNA is TGTGCCACCAGCACCAGAGTGGAACAAGCCGAGTACTTC.

In this sample, this clonotype turned up once. This sequence joins TRBV12-3 or TRBV12-4 and TRBJ1-2; the D is unclear. The CDR3 sequence is 14 residues long. V lost 3 bases and J 4 bases, leaving 12 bases between the germline ends. CDR3 loop: CASSFSLDTYGYTF. Here the CDR3 DNA reads TGTGCCAGCAGTTTTTCCCTAGACACCTATGGCTACACCTTC.

J is TRBJ2-2 and V is TRBV29-1; TRBD2 matches at 10 bases. The trim removed 6 bases at V and 5 bases at J, leaving 9 bases unmatched. The CDR3 is made up of 15 amino acids. The germline gives CDR1 SQVTM, CDR2 ANQGSEA. CDR3 coding DNA: TGCAGCGTCATGGGACTAGCGAGGGGGACCGGGGAGCTGTTTTTT. The encoded protein is CSVMGLARGTGELFF.

The chain joins TRBV7-9 to TRBJ1-1; D is uncertain. The CDR3 has 10 residues. The germline V and J ends were trimmed by 7 bases and 6 bases, with 6 bases remaining between them. In germline, CDR1 is SEHNR, CDR2 FQNEAQ (reference sequence). CDR3 in DNA: TGTGCCAGCAATATTCCTGAAGCTTTCTTT. Translated, it gives CASNIPEAFF.

This clonotype was recorded a few times. The rearrangement links TRBV14 to TRBJ2-3; 7 bases align to TRBD2. CDR3 size: 16 residues. In germline, CDR1 is SGHDN, CDR2 FVKESK. V lost 1 base, J lost 5 bases, and 9 bases stayed unmatched. The CDR3 here is CASSQGGSGRLDTQYF. Written as DNA, the CDR3 is TGTGCCAGCAGCCAAGGCGGGAGCGGGCGGTTAGATACGCAGTATTTT.

This clonotype was counted only a few times. This chain uses TRBV27 with TRBJ2-3; D possibly corresponds to TRBD2 (6 bases). V was cut by 6 bases and J by 1 base, with 14 bases left in between. The germline V gene encodes CDR1 MNHEY and CDR2 SMNVEV (reference sequence). The CDR3 contains 15 residues. CDR3 region: CASRRGYHRTDTQYF. The DNA of the CDR3 is TGTGCCAGCAGACGGGGGTACCACCGCACAGATACGCAGTATTTT.

This clonotype appeared a few times. The rearrangement uses TRBV5-1 and TRBJ2-1; D call uncertain. The CDR3 runs to 15 residues. Germline V gene data show CDR1 as SGHRS and CDR2 as YFSETQ. Trimming cost V 4 bases and J 7 bases, with 18 bases left between them. CDR3 loop: CASSPPQVDKNEQFF. In DNA, the CDR3 is TGCGCCAGCAGCCCCCCCCAGGTTGATAAAAATGAGCAGTTCTTC. The whole variable domain, remainder taken from reference TRBV5-1 and TRBJ2-1, is KAGVTQTPRYLIKTRGQQVTLSCSPISGHRSVSWYQQTPGQGLQFLFEYFSETQRNKGNFPGRFSGRQFSNSRSEMNVSTLELGDSALYLCASSPPQVDKNEQFFGPGTRLTVL.

This clonotype showed up just a few times. The chain combines TRBV20-1 with TRBJ2-1, with D unclear. Germline loops: CDR1 DFQATT, CDR2 SNEGSKA (reference sequence). The CDR3 covers 16 residues. V shed 0 bases and J shed 0 bases, with 12 bases lying between them. The CDR3, as DNA: TGCAGTGCTAGAGAGGAGTGGAGAGTCTCCTACAATGAGCAGTTCTTC. It translates to CSAREEWRVSYNEQFF.

This clonotype was found a few times. The rearrangement links TRBV12-3 or TRBV12-4 to TRBJ1-1; no reliable D call. CDR3 size: 12 residues. Trimming took off 6 bases at V and 4 bases at J, with 9 bases between the two ends. CDR3 residues: CASSTMLTEAFF. CDR3 DNA: TGTGCCAGCAGCACTATGCTCACTGAAGCTTTCTTT.

This clonotype was seen repeatedly, ten times or more. This chain uses TRBV12-3 or TRBV12-4 with TRBJ2-3; D may correspond to TRBD1 or TRBD2 (5 bases each). This CDR3 comprises 15 residues. Trimming removed 6 bases at V and 0 bases at J, with 13 bases between. This CDR3 is CASSLGATSTDTQYF. The CDR3 DNA follows: TGTGCCAGCAGCCTCGGGGCCACAAGCACAGATACGCAGTATTTT.

Only a few counts were recorded for this clonotype. This rearrangement joins TRBV5-5 to TRBJ1-2; unclear D gene. This CDR3 has 15 amino acids. The germline gives CDR1 SGHKS, CDR2 YYEKEE (reference sequence). V shed 4 bases and J shed 8 bases, with 21 bases lying between them. The CDR3 DNA reads as TGTGCCAGCAGCCTGCACGACCTTCAGACGGACGGCTACACCTTC. Its protein product is CASSLHDLQTDGYTF.

Ten or more counts support this clonotype. V gene TRBV20-1 combines with J gene TRBJ2-7, with 7 bases identical to TRBD2. Trimming cost V 0 bases and J 0 bases; bases outside gene matches: 8. The CDR3 totals 16 residues. CDR1 is DFQATT and CDR2 is SNEGSKA in the germline V gene (reference sequence). The CDR3 DNA follows: TGCAGTGCTAGAGAGATCAGGCTAGCGGCCTCCTACGAGCAGTACTTC. Translating it yields CSAREIRLAASYEQYF.

The chain employs TRBV4-2 and TRBJ2-1; TRBD2 matches at 11 bases. Germline CDR1 LGHNA, CDR2 YNFKEQ. V was clipped by 2 bases and J by 0 bases; unmatched bases: 6. The CDR3 loop spans 18 amino acids. The CDR3 region is CASSQLAGGFDSYNEQFF. In nucleotides, the CDR3 is TGTGCCAGCAGCCAACTAGCGGGGGGCTTCGACTCCTACAATGAGCAGTTCTTC.

This clonotype turned up a few times. This sequence joins TRBV24-1 and TRBJ2-5; 8 bases agree with TRBD1. The CDR3 is 15 amino acids. Germline CDR1 reads KGHDR; CDR2 reads SFDVKD. Trimming cost V 4 bases and J 5 bases; bases outside gene matches: 8. The CDR3 sequence: CATSEPLAGGETQYF. The CDR3 DNA reads TGTGCCACCAGTGAGCCCCTGGCAGGGGGCGAGACCCAGTACTTC.

This clonotype was recorded a few times. The chain recombines TRBV15 with TRBJ2-2; the D gene is possibly TRBD2 (6 bases). The ends were cut back, 0 bases at V and 3 bases at J, with 14 bases in the middle. Germline CDR1 LNHNV, CDR2 YYDKDF (reference sequence). This CDR3 is 17 amino acids long. The CDR3 is CATSRDWRVDDTGELFF. CDR3 DNA sequence: TGTGCCACCAGCAGAGATTGGAGGGTTGACGACACCGGGGAGCTGTTTTTT.

This clonotype was seen a handful of times. The rearrangement uses TRBV24-1 and TRBJ2-1, with 9 bases lining up with TRBD1. V was clipped by 9 bases and J by 7 bases; unmatched bases: 12. The germline CDR1 and CDR2 sequences are KGHDR and SFDVKD. CDR3 size: 15 residues. In DNA, the CDR3 is TGTGCCACCGCAAACGACAGGGGGATAGTAAATGAGCAGTTCTTC. Translating gives CATANDRGIVNEQFF.